The entry below describes one TCR beta chain. The sample belongs to a study of T cell responses to AZD1222 COVID-19 vaccine. Pooled samples include second doses given at about 4 or 12 weeks. The CDR3 covers 16 residues. Germline V gives CDR1 SGHNT, CDR2 YYREEE (reference sequence). The V segment lost 4 bases and the J segment 1 base; nucleotides outside the gene matches: 9. Generated by immunoSEQ multiplex PCR, the TCRdb table keeps only in-frame clones and is missing some. This sample has approximately 130,000 clones, with nearly 90% found just once. The sequencing used peripheral blood, collected 28 days after the second AZD1222 dose. The TCR was taken from an adult who received the AZD1222 COVID-19 vaccine. The chain combines TRBV5-4 with TRBJ1-1; 8 bases map to TRBD1. The CDR3 protein is CASSVTGAGGNTEAFF. The DNA for the CDR3 is TGTGCCAGCAGCGTGACAGGGGCGGGAGGGAACACTGAAGCTTTCTTT.